The 26 T cell receptor beta chains in this list originate from one sample, sequenced in a study of blood T cell repertoires in COVID-19. TCRdb's table, derived via immunoSEQ multiplex PCR, lists solely in-frame clones and lacks some. The profile shows roughly 250,000 clones, more than 65% of them singletons. Sequencing was performed on peripheral blood. The origin of the receptors is a man aged 45-65 years with active or convalescent COVID-19.

V is TRBV6-5 and J is TRBJ2-5, with TRBD2 identical over 10 bases. CDR1 and CDR2 (germline): MNHEY, SVGAGI. This CDR3 spans 16 amino acids. J gave up 1 base and V 0 bases, and 2 bases lay outside the gene matches. CDR3 sequence (DNA): TGTGCCAGCAGTTACTCTAGACTAGCGGGCCAAGAGACCCAGTACTTC. Its protein is CASSYSRLAGQETQYF.

The chain recombines TRBV7-2 with TRBJ2-2; TRBD1 might be the D (6 bases). With 5 bases removed from V and 4 bases from J, the gap between germline ends came to 17 bases. The CDR3 is 16 residues long. The germline V gene has CDR1 SGHTA and CDR2 FQGNSA. CDR3 region: CASSLTGTRATGELFF. In nucleotides, the CDR3 is TGTGCCAGCAGCCTAACCGGGACACGAGCCACCGGGGAGCTGTTTTTT.

The rearrangement joins TRBV19 to TRBJ2-3; 7 nucleotides line up with TRBD1. Germline-derived CDR1 and CDR2 are LNHDA and SQIVND (reference sequence). The CDR3 is made up of 18 amino acids. The junction had 16 bases not matched to a gene; V was cut back by 3 bases and J by 4 bases. DNA for the CDR3: TGTGCCAGTAGTATCCTCCCCAAACAGACAGGGTCTCCAGATACGCAGTATTTT. Its protein product is CASSILPKQTGSPDTQYF.

V usage is TRBV6-5 and J usage is TRBJ1-2, with D maybe TRBD1 (5 bases). V lost 8 bases and J 2 bases, leaving 12 bases between the germline ends. The CDR3 is 13 residues long. The germline V gene has CDR1 MNHEY and CDR2 SVGAGI. CDR3 sequence: CASPARENYGYTF. Written as DNA, the CDR3 is TGTGCCAGCCCTGCCAGGGAAAACTATGGCTACACCTTC.

The CDR3 spells CASSGSSAANEQFF. In DNA, the CDR3 is TGTGCCAGCAGTGGCTCTAGCGCCGCCAATGAGCAGTTCTTC. The chain employs TRBV2 and TRBJ2-1; possibly TRBD2 for D (6 bases). Trimming shortened V by 4 bases and J by 6 bases, and 13 bases separated the two germline ends. Germline CDR1 is SNHLY and CDR2 is FYNNEI. The CDR3 runs to 14 residues.

V gene TRBV29-1 combines with J gene TRBJ1-5; D is unresolved. The CDR3 is made up of 14 amino acids. Per the germline V gene, CDR1 is SQVTM and CDR2 is ANQGSEA. V lost 0 bases, J lost 4 bases, and 10 bases lay in between. This CDR3 reads CSVEEGSGNQPQHF. For the CDR3, the DNA is TGCAGCGTTGAAGAGGGGAGTGGAAATCAGCCCCAGCATTTT. The entire variable domain, with the rest obtained from reference TRBV29-1 and TRBJ1-5, is as follows: SAVISQKPSRDICQRGTSLTIQCQVDSQVTMMFWYRQQPGQSLTLIATANQGSEATYESGFVIDKFPISRPNLTFSTLTVSNMSPEDSSIYLCSVEEGSGNQPQHFGDGTRLSIL.

This chain links TRBV6-6 with TRBJ1-2; no firm D call. With 6 bases removed from V and 2 bases from J, the gap between germline ends came to 10 bases. CDR3 length: 13 residues. The germline gives CDR1 MNHNY, CDR2 SVGAGI (reference sequence). DNA of the CDR3: TGTGCCAGCAGAACGAGCGAGAACTATGGCTACACCTTC. Protein sequence: CASRTSENYGYTF.

The V call is TRBV4-3, the J call TRBJ2-2; 12 bases agree with TRBD2. The CDR3 covers 21 residues. After removal of 0 bases from V and 3 bases from J, the junction contained 14 bases not matched to a gene. In germline, CDR1 is LGHNA, CDR2 YSLEER. CDR3 coding DNA: TGCGCCAGCAGCCAAGAGGGGGGTGGACTAGCGGGGTCACGATACACCGGGGAGCTGTTTTTT. This sequence encodes CASSQEGGGLAGSRYTGELFF.

V gene TRBV28 combines with J gene TRBJ2-1, with 8 bases fitting TRBD1. Germline V lookup: CDR1 MDHEN, CDR2 SYDVKM. The CDR3 runs 14 residues. V lost 7 bases to trimming and J lost 9 bases; unmatched junction nucleotides: 11. CDR3 nucleotide sequence: TGTGCCAGCAACGGCGGCCGGACAGGGCTTGAGCAGTTCTTC. Translated, it gives CASNGGRTGLEQFF.

The gene calls are TRBV23-1 and TRBJ2-2; D is ambiguous. TRBV23-1 has ORF status, its function being uncertain. V dropped 4 bases and J dropped 7 bases, with 4 bases sitting between them. This CDR3 spans 11 amino acids. CDR3 DNA: TGCGCCAGCAGTCCCCTCGGGGAGCTGTTTTTT. Residues: CASSPLGELFF.

The chain employs TRBV5-4 and TRBJ2-4; tentative D call: TRBD1 (5 bases). Germline loops: CDR1 SGHNT, CDR2 YYREEE (reference sequence). With 3 bases removed from V and 8 bases from J, the gap between germline ends came to 21 bases. The CDR3 runs to 16 residues. CDR3 residues: CASSWGLEDPRDIQYF. CDR3 nucleotides: TGTGCCAGCAGCTGGGGCCTCGAGGACCCCCGCGACATTCAGTACTTC.

This chain connects TRBV24-1 to TRBJ1-5, with D perhaps matching TRBD1 (5 bases). The V gene's germline CDR1 is KGHDR and CDR2 SFDVKD. With 4 bases removed from V and 1 base from J, the gap between germline ends came to 7 bases. CDR3 length equals 14 residues. The CDR3 DNA follows: TGTGCCACCAGTGAGGGGGGGAGCAATCAGCCCCAGCATTTT. Its translation: CATSEGGSNQPQHF.

The genes are TRBV11-2 and TRBJ2-3, with 7 bases identical to TRBD1. V shed 2 bases, J shed 1 base, and the junction held 3 bases outside the gene matches. Germline V lookup: CDR1 SGHAT, CDR2 FQNNGV. CDR3 size: 15 residues. The CDR3 DNA reads TGTGCCAGCAGCTTAAGGGGGCTGGGCACAGATACGCAGTATTTT. As protein: CASSLRGLGTDTQYF.

This chain links TRBV5-1 with TRBJ1-2, with TRBD1 matching 7 bases. Germline V CDR1 and CDR2: SGHRS, YFSETQ. This CDR3 has 14 residues. The V segment lost 2 bases and the J segment 8 bases; nucleotides outside the gene matches: 9. CDR3 amino acids: CASSLRGTAKGYTF. CDR3 nucleotide sequence: TGCGCCAGCAGCTTACGGGGGACAGCGAAGGGCTACACCTTC.

The chain couples TRBV6-5 to TRBJ1-4; tentative D call: TRBD1 (6 bases). V lost 2 bases, J lost 5 bases, and 9 bases lay in between. The CDR3 extends over 14 amino acids. In germline, CDR1 is MNHEY, CDR2 SVGAGI. The CDR3 loop is CASSYGGPNEKLFF. The CDR3 DNA reads as TGTGCCAGCAGTTACGGGGGCCCCAATGAAAAACTGTTTTTT.

The CDR3 sequence is CASSQVPGGFNTEAFF. CDR3 nucleotide sequence: TGCGCCAGCAGCCAGGTTCCAGGGGGCTTCAACACTGAAGCTTTCTTT. The rearrangement uses TRBV4-1 and TRBJ1-1; 8 nucleotides match TRBD1. Germline V CDR1 and CDR2: MGHRA, YSYEKL. This CDR3 has 16 residues. V trimming: 3 bases; J trimming: 2 bases; junction bases outside the gene matches: 8.

This clone has more than one count but fewer than ten. The genes are TRBV5-1 and TRBJ2-7, with D tentatively TRBD2 (10 bases). The CDR3 sequence is 19 residues long. CDR1 is SGHRS and CDR2 is YFSETQ in the germline V gene. Trimming left V 4 bases short and J 0 bases short, with 26 bases between. The CDR3 reads CASSLHRGLAGASSYEQYF. The CDR3 DNA reads TGCGCCAGCAGCCTCCACAGGGGGCTAGCGGGAGCTAGCTCCTACGAGCAGTACTTC.

This chain links TRBV3-1 (or the pseudogene TRBV3-2) with TRBJ1-4, with D perhaps TRBD1 (5 bases). CDR1 and CDR2 from the germline V gene are LGHDT and YNNKEL (reference sequence). The germline V and J ends were trimmed by 4 bases and 3 bases, with 9 bases remaining between them. The CDR3 has 14 amino acids. The CDR3 region has the DNA TGTGCCAGCAGCCTACGGGGGGCTAATGAAAAACTGTTTTTT. Translated, it gives CASSLRGANEKLFF.

The chain combines TRBV2 with TRBJ1-5; 7 bases fit TRBD1. V lost 6 bases and J lost 11; bases outside the gene matches: 19. The germline V gene has CDR1 SNHLY and CDR2 FYNNEI. The CDR3 runs 16 residues. DNA for the CDR3: TGTGCCAGCAGGTCGGGTTGGGGGCAGGGGGTGTGGACCCAGCATTTT. This encodes CASRSGWGQGVWTQHF.

The rearrangement joins TRBV27 to TRBJ1-5, with 11 positions matching TRBD1. Germline values: CDR1 MNHEY, CDR2 SMNVEV (reference sequence). CDR3 length equals 14 residues. V was pared by 11 bases and J by 4 bases, with 7 bases of the junction left unmatched. CDR3 amino acids: CASGTGGWNQPQHF. The DNA of the CDR3 is TGTGCCTCCGGGACAGGGGGGTGGAATCAGCCCCAGCATTTT.

V usage is TRBV7-9 and J usage is TRBJ2-7; D is perhaps TRBD2 (5 bases). The CDR3 covers 14 residues. Germline loops: CDR1 SEHNR, CDR2 FQNEAQ (reference sequence). V was trimmed by 0 bases and J by 0 bases, leaving 6 bases between them. CDR3 bases: TGTGCCAGCAGCTTAGCTGGGAGCTCCTACGAGCAGTACTTC. It yields the protein CASSLAGSSYEQYF.

The rearrangement uses TRBV4-3 and TRBJ1-3, with D maybe TRBD1 (5 bases). V was cut by 1 base and J by 0 bases, with 13 bases left in between. This CDR3 region has 17 residues. Germline V gives CDR1 LGHNA, CDR2 YSLEER. The CDR3 sequence is CASSQGGPGPSGNTIYF. The DNA of the CDR3 is TGCGCCAGCAGCCAAGGGGGCCCAGGGCCCTCTGGAAACACCATATATTTT.

There are a few counts of this clone. The chain carries TRBV5-1 and TRBJ1-4; 7 nucleotides line up with TRBD1. CDR3 length equals 18 residues. V lost 0 bases, J lost 3 bases, and 11 bases stayed unmatched. Germline V gene sequence: CDR1 SGHRS, CDR2 YFSETQ. This CDR3 is CASSLVRTGAPANEKLFF. In DNA form, the CDR3 reads TGCGCCAGCAGCTTGGTCCGGACAGGCGCTCCCGCTAATGAAAAACTGTTTTTT.

The CDR3 DNA reads TGTGCCAGCAGCTCGGGACAGGGGGCAAGGACTGAAGCTTTCTTT. This codes for CASSSGQGARTEAFF. The rearrangement links TRBV5-4 to TRBJ1-1; 12 bases are shared with TRBD1. From germline, CDR1 is SGHNT and CDR2 YYREEE (reference sequence). V was clipped by 3 bases and J by 5 bases; unmatched bases: 5. This CDR3 is 15 amino acids long.

The rearrangement joins TRBV30 to TRBJ1-4, with D perhaps matching TRBD1 (5 bases). The germline V and J ends were trimmed by 5 bases and 4 bases, with 11 bases remaining between them. Germline CDR1 reads GTSNPN; CDR2 reads SVGIG (reference sequence). The CDR3 covers 13 residues. The CDR3 DNA follows: TGTGCCTGGGGCAGGGTGGGTAATGAAAAACTGTTTTTT. Encoded protein: CAWGRVGNEKLFF.

The V and J genes are TRBV3-1 (or the pseudogene TRBV3-2) and TRBJ2-1; no clear D gene. V gave up 0 bases and J gave up 10 bases, with 10 bases separating them. Germline-derived CDR1 and CDR2 are LGHDT and YNNKEL (reference sequence). There are 13 residues in the CDR3. The CDR3, as DNA: TGTGCCAGCAGCCAAGATGGTGCGCGGGAGCAGTTCTTC. It codes for CASSQDGAREQFF.